One T cell receptor beta chain is described in this entry. Its antigen is not identified. The germline CDR1 and CDR2 sequences are MNHEY and SVGAGI. The ends were cut back, 7 bases at V and 4 bases at J, with 10 bases in the middle. The CDR3 is 12 amino acids. The repertoire was sequenced with immunoSEQ multiplex PCR; TCRdb's copy has only in-frame clones and lacks some. The profile shows under 150,000 clones, approximately 87% of them singletons. The data originate from a study of cytomegalovirus exposure and HLA in healthy donors. On the study more broadly: The 120 validation repertoires were produced on the same platform as the 500 to 800 repertoires of the first cohort. This was reported in a later analysis.

General study points: As was reported, the classifier diagnosed cytomegalovirus status with high specificity and sensitivity. In the roughly 130 validation repertoires, a later analysis found that first-cohort TCR clusters tended to co-occur. Overall, approximately 180 TCR beta chains were annotated as cytomegalovirus-associated.

This clonotype originated in a man between 18 and 29 years old in good health and CMV-seronegative. This chain links TRBV6-5 with TRBJ1-1; no clear D. The sequenced sample was PBMCs. For the CDR3, the DNA is TGTGCCAGCAAAACAGTGGGCACTGAAGCTTTCTTT. This encodes CASKTVGTEAFF.